Listed below are T cell receptor beta chains from one sample, sequenced in a study of glioma-infiltrating T cells after dendritic cell vaccination. Only in-frame clones appear in the TCRdb table, and some are missing; sequencing was by immunoSEQ multiplex PCR. The data show about 91,000 clones, with 75% to 85% seen just once and 2.1% held by the top ten. Sequenced here: blood, sampled after dendritic cell vaccination. These receptors were obtained from a human donor with glioblastoma. Each CDR3 is given with its conserved first and last residue. Clone size appears in some rows only: once, few, many, or a class for an expanded clone.

abundance,v_gene,j_gene,CDR3aa
once,TRBV5-1,TRBJ2-7,CASSQGTALPYEQYF
-,TRBV19,TRBJ2-2,CASSITGGLGELFF
-,TRBV6-5,TRBJ2-1,CASSSVGAGMNEQFF
-,TRBV6-5,TRBJ2-1,CASSPTRYNEQFF
-,TRBV7-2,TRBJ2-7,CASSLAWDRSASYEQYF
-,TRBV2,TRBJ1-6,CASRTGGGNSPLHF
-,TRBV7-9,TRBJ1-3,CASSFGQGNTIYF
-,TRBV5-1,TRBJ1-1,CASSGGTGGLKTEAFF
-,TRBV18,TRBJ1-1,CASSPRAAEAFF
-,TRBV4-2,TRBJ1-3,CASSQPRQRTSGNTIYF
-,TRBV7-9,TRBJ2-5,CASSLTAGGQGETQYF
-,TRBV2,TRBJ2-2,CASRGQNTGELFF
-,TRBV4-1,TRBJ2-3,CASSQTLGLASTDTQYF
-,TRBV9,TRBJ2-3,CASRQYETSTDTQYF
-,TRBV27,TRBJ2-7,CASSQTGVYEQYF
-,TRBV5-1,TRBJ2-1,CASSPGGSGNEQFF
-,TRBV7-9,TRBJ1-5,CASSFETGDNQPQHF
once,TRBV6-1,TRBJ2-1,CASSPRQAQAGEQFF
-,TRBV25-1,TRBJ1-3,CASSVRGIHSGNTIYF
-,TRBV13,TRBJ2-1,CASRVLGAKDEQFF
-,TRBV5-1,TRBJ2-3,CASSLMTGGTDTQYF
-,TRBV18,TRBJ1-4,CASSPGTGTGNEKLFF
-,TRBV5-1,TRBJ2-5,CASSLISTLETQYF
-,TRBV6-1,TRBJ1-5,CASSEPPGQGNQPQHF
-,TRBV27,TRBJ1-1,CASTPRLLRGTEAFF
-,TRBV5-1,TRBJ1-6,CASSLDRGYNSPLHF
-,TRBV6-1,TRBJ1-5,CASSEEGVDRASYQPQHF
-,TRBV19,TRBJ1-1,CASYRGLGTEAFF
-,TRBV7-2,TRBJ1-4,CASSPGAATNEKLFF
once,TRBV5-1,TRBJ1-2,CASSSGTANYGYTF
-,TRBV7-9,TRBJ2-7,CASSTTQTPFSGQYF
-,TRBV6-5,TRBJ1-3,CASRTGEGRGNTIYF
-,TRBV6-6,TRBJ2-3,CASSHIQGTDTQYF
-,TRBV6-1,TRBJ1-1,CASSDATGRVTEAFF
-,TRBV7-6,TRBJ1-5,CASSPTPGQGYNQPQHF
once,TRBV7-2,TRBJ2-3,CASSPGAHTDTQYF
-,TRBV5-4,TRBJ1-2,CASSRTDNYGYTF
-,TRBV18,TRBJ1-6,CASSPTGTDNSPLHF
few,TRBV19,TRBJ2-1,CASIVGDREDNEQFF
-,TRBV12-5,TRBJ1-1,CASGSIPGNTEAFF
-,TRBV19,TRBJ2-7,CASSSAGAGSYEQYF
-,TRBV5-8,TRBJ2-5,CASSLHRGQETQYF
-,TRBV6-6,TRBJ2-5,CAAALETQYF
once,TRBV19,TRBJ1-5,CASSIDFPNTYQPQHF
once,TRBV2,TRBJ2-5,CASSPGLARETQYF
-,TRBV6-5,TRBJ2-6,CASTQGGSGANVLTF
-,TRBV15,TRBJ2-5,CATSRDREKTQYF
-,TRBV7-9,TRBJ2-6,CASSPQLSGANVLTF
-,TRBV19,TRBJ2-1,CASSPTSGYINEQFF
-,TRBV6-5,TRBJ2-3,CASSKKDRGSDTQYF